The 21 T cell receptor beta chains presented below share a single source sample, sequenced in a study of beta chain features in type 1 diabetes. As every portion of the isolated RNA was reverse transcribed, the sequencing read expressed TCRB transcripts. The repertoire was sequenced with immunoSEQ multiplex PCR; TCRdb's copy has only in-frame clones and lacks some. The sample holds 250,000 to 350,000 clones, 12% to 15% seen once. The sequenced sample was central memory CD4+ T cells from blood. These receptors all come from a man aged 25 to 40 in good health.

In this sample, this clone turned up many times. The rearrangement joins TRBV7-8 to TRBJ2-7, with D possibly TRBD1 on 6 matching bases. Trimming removed 1 base at V and 0 bases at J, with 10 bases between. There are 15 residues in the CDR3. Germline CDR1 and CDR2: SGHVS and FQNEAQ. CDR3 DNA sequence: TGTGCCAGCAGCTTAGAACAGGGCCTCTCCTACGAGCAGTACTTC. It encodes CASSLEQGLSYEQYF.

The chain joins TRBV11-2 to TRBJ2-1, with 14 bases lining up with TRBD2. The ends lost 4 bases at V and 15 bases at J; junction bases unmatched: 5. Germline V gene data show CDR1 as SGHAT and CDR2 as FQNNGV. The CDR3 loop spans 13 amino acids. Written as DNA, the CDR3 is TGTGCCAGCAGCTCCGGACTAGCGGGAGGTTCGTTCTTC. It codes for CASSSGLAGGSFF.

The sample holds a few counts of this clone. The gene calls are TRBV10-3 and TRBJ2-1, with 10 bases that match TRBD2. CDR1 is ENHRY and CDR2 is SYGVKD in the germline V gene. V lost 10 bases, J lost 7 bases, and 10 bases stayed unmatched. This CDR3 is 14 amino acids long. CDR3 residues: CATSGTSVLNEQFF. The CDR3 DNA reads as TGTGCCACTTCCGGGACTAGCGTCCTAAATGAGCAGTTCTTC.

The gene calls are TRBV4-1 and TRBJ1-6; D possibly corresponds to TRBD1 (5 bases). Looked up from germline, CDR1 is MGHRA and CDR2 is YSYEKL. The CDR3 has 15 amino acids. V was clipped by 1 base and J by 14 bases, with 18 bases between them. The CDR3 region is CASSQGGDPRTALHF. DNA for the CDR3: TGCGCCAGCAGCCAAGGCGGGGACCCCCGGACGGCCCTCCACTTT.

This clone was detected a few times. This chain's CDR3 is CASSEDRVNTEAFF. The CDR3 DNA reads as TGTGCCAGCAGTGAAGACAGGGTGAACACTGAAGCTTTCTTT. This chain joins TRBV6-1 and TRBJ1-1; a weak D match, TRBD1 (6 bases). Germline lookup yields CDR1 MNHNS and CDR2 SASEGT. Trimming removed 1 base from V and 0 bases from J, with 6 bases in between. The CDR3 covers 14 residues.

The rearrangement joins TRBV7-9 to TRBJ2-7; 7 bases fit TRBD1. CDR1 SEHNR and CDR2 FQNEAQ come from the germline V gene (reference sequence). Trimming took 1 base from V and 2 from J; bases not matched to a gene: 8. The length of the CDR3 is 16 residues. The DNA of the CDR3 is TGTGCCAGCAGCTTAGGGTTACAGGGGTCTACCTACGAGCAGTACGTC. Translation gives CASSLGLQGSTYEQYV.

The table lists this clone with a few counts. The rearrangement links TRBV7-2 to TRBJ1-4, with 7 bases fitting TRBD1. The V segment lost 5 bases and the J segment 7 bases; nucleotides outside the gene matches: 4. The CDR3 consists of 13 residues. CDR1 is SGHTA, CDR2 FQGNSA, per germline. Here the CDR3 DNA reads TGTGCCAGCAGCCCACAGGGGCTTGAAAAACTGTTTTTT. Its translation: CASSPQGLEKLFF.

This clone was seen only a few times. The genes are TRBV5-4 and TRBJ2-3; no reliable D call. V dropped 0 bases and J dropped 2 bases, with 10 bases sitting between them. The CDR3 has 15 amino acids. Germline CDR1 SGHNT, CDR2 YYREEE (reference sequence). In nucleotides, the CDR3 is TGTGCCAGCAGCTTGGCCCCGGATTCCACAGATACGCAGTATTTT. As protein: CASSLAPDSTDTQYF.

This clone was seen repeatedly, ten times or more. The CDR3 DNA reads TGTGCCAGCAGCCTCCGGCCGGATACGCAGTATTTT. This translates into CASSLRPDTQYF. V usage is TRBV11-2 and J usage is TRBJ2-3; D gene unclear. This CDR3 has 12 residues. Trimming removed 5 bases at V and 6 bases at J, with 9 bases between. Germline CDR1 is SGHAT and CDR2 is FQNNGV.

There are many counts of this clone. The V gene is TRBV10-3, the J gene TRBJ2-1; D gene unclear. Trimming pared 5 bases from V and 0 bases from J, leaving 5 bases between. The CDR3 extends over 13 amino acids. Germline V gives CDR1 ENHRY, CDR2 SYGVKD. In DNA form, the CDR3 reads TGTGCCATCAGTTGGGGCTCCTACAATGAGCAGTTCTTC. Translating gives CAISWGSYNEQFF.

This clone appeared many times. This chain connects TRBV19 to TRBJ2-6; weak D call: TRBD2 (5 bases). The CDR3 spans 16 residues. Germline V gene data show CDR1 as LNHDA and CDR2 as SQIVND (reference sequence). The V and J ends lost 5 bases and 6 bases respectively, with 17 bases between them. DNA of the CDR3: TGTGCCAGTAGTCGGTTGAGGGCAGTGGAGGCCAACGTCCTGACTTTC. Amino acid sequence: CASSRLRAVEANVLTF.

This clone has a handful of counts. V is TRBV7-3 and J is TRBJ2-1, with 9 bases identical to TRBD2. The J segment lost 4 bases and the V segment lost 0 bases, leaving 4 bases of the junction unmatched. The CDR3 spans 16 residues. Germline V CDR1 and CDR2: SGHTA, FQGTGA. The CDR3 loop reads CASSLTSGSFYNEQFF. The CDR3 nucleotides read TGTGCCAGCAGCTTAACTAGCGGGAGCTTTTACAATGAGCAGTTCTTC.

The chain has TRBV6-1 and TRBJ2-7; 7 nucleotides match TRBD2. The V and J ends lost 1 base and 3 bases, in that order; junction bases with no gene match: 6. In germline, CDR1 is MNHNS, CDR2 SASEGT. The CDR3 extends over 15 amino acids. CDR3 sequence (DNA): TGTGCCAGCAGTGAAGGGGCGGGAGAGCTCTACGAGCAGTACGTC. Encoded protein: CASSEGAGELYEQYV.

The chain links TRBV7-9 to TRBJ2-3, with 7 bases aligning to TRBD2. The V segment lost 7 bases and the J segment 4 bases; nucleotides outside the gene matches: 17. This CDR3 comprises 17 residues. CDR1 SEHNR and CDR2 FQNEAQ come from the germline V gene (reference sequence). CDR3 in amino acids: CASIKGLRGGLSDTQYF. The CDR3 region has the DNA TGTGCCAGCATCAAAGGACTTAGGGGAGGGCTATCAGATACGCAGTATTTT.

The chain links TRBV4-3 to TRBJ1-5; 7 positions match TRBD1. CDR3 length equals 18 residues. In germline, CDR1 is LGHNA, CDR2 YSLEER. J lost 11 bases, V lost 0 bases, and 19 bases had no gene match. Written as DNA, the CDR3 is TGCGCCAGCAGCCAAGATCTTCAACGGTACAGGGGCAACGGGGCCCAGCATTTT. Protein product: CASSQDLQRYRGNGAQHF.

The rearrangement uses TRBV18 and TRBJ1-5, with D tentatively TRBD1 (5 bases). Germline V gene sequence: CDR1 KGHSH, CDR2 LQKENI. V was cut by 3 bases and J by 4 bases, with 10 bases left in between. This CDR3 has 14 residues. CDR3 amino acids: CASSPARGNQPQHF. In nucleotides, the CDR3 is TGTGCCAGCTCACCGGCACGGGGGAATCAGCCCCAGCATTTT.

The chain joins TRBV29-1 to TRBJ2-5; 8 nucleotides agree with TRBD2. The germline gives CDR1 SQVTM, CDR2 ANQGSEA. Trimming at V came to 4 bases and at J to 3 bases, leaving 7 bases not matched to a gene. The CDR3 runs to 14 residues. The CDR3 loop is CSVVSGGYKETQYF. The CDR3 coding sequence is TGCAGCGTTGTGAGCGGGGGCTACAAAGAGACCCAGTACTTC. The full variable domain, completed using reference TRBV29-1 and TRBJ2-5, is SAVISQKPSRDICQRGTSLTIQCQVDSQVTMMFWYRQQPGQSLTLIATANQGSEATYESGFVIDKFPISRPNLTFSTLTVSNMSPEDSSIYLCSVVSGGYKETQYFGPGTRLLVL.

The CDR3 DNA follows: TGTGCCAGCAGTGCCCCGGCTTACTCCTACAATGAGCAGTTCTTC. Translation gives CASSAPAYSYNEQFF. The rearrangement uses TRBV6-1 and TRBJ2-1; D is unresolved. Germline-derived CDR1 and CDR2 are MNHNS and SASEGT. Trimming left V 4 bases short and J 0 bases short, with 10 bases between. The CDR3 consists of 15 residues.

This clone has more than one count but fewer than ten. CDR3 in amino acids: CSAVLGETQYF. The CDR3 DNA is TGCAGTGCTGTCCTGGGGGAGACCCAGTACTTC. The chain combines TRBV20-1 with TRBJ2-5, with D unresolved. CDR1 and CDR2 (germline): DFQATT, SNEGSKA (reference sequence). The CDR3 spans 11 residues. The V and J ends lost 5 bases and 5 bases respectively, with 9 bases between them.

The V and J genes are TRBV15 and TRBJ2-5; the match to TRBD2 covers 7 bases. After removal of 8 bases from V and 4 bases from J, the junction contained 13 bases not matched to a gene. The CDR3 is 15 amino acids. The germline V gene has CDR1 LNHNV and CDR2 YYDKDF (reference sequence). The CDR3 is CATGRGSRAGETQYF. The CDR3 DNA sequence: TGTGCCACCGGACGCGGGAGTCGGGCGGGAGAGACCCAGTACTTC.

The V call is TRBV7-9, the J call TRBJ1-5; 12 nucleotides agree with TRBD1. Germline V gene sequence: CDR1 SEHNR, CDR2 FQNEAQ (reference sequence). This CDR3 spans 15 amino acids. V was clipped by 3 bases and J by 4 bases; unmatched bases: 1. The CDR3 spells CASSLGQGANQPQHF. CDR3 nucleotide sequence: TGTGCCAGCAGCTTGGGACAGGGGGCTAATCAGCCCCAGCATTTT.